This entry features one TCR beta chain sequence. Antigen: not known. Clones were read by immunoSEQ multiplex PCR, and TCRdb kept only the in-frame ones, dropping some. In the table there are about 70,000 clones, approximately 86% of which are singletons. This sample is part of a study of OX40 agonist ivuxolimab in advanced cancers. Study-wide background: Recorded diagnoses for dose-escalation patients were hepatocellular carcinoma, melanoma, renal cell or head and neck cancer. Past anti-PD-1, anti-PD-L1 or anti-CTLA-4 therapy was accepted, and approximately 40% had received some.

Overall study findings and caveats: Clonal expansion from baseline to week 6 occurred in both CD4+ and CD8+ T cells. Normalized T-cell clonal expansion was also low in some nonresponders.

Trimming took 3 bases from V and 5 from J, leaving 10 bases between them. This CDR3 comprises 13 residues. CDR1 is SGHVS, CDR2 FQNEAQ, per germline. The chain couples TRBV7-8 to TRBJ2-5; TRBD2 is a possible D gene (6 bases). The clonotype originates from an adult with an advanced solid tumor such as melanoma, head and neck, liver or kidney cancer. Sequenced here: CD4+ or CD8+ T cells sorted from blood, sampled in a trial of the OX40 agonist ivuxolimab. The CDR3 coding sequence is TGTGCCAGCAGCTTTTGGGCGGGGGAGACCCAGTACTTC. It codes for CASSFWAGETQYF.